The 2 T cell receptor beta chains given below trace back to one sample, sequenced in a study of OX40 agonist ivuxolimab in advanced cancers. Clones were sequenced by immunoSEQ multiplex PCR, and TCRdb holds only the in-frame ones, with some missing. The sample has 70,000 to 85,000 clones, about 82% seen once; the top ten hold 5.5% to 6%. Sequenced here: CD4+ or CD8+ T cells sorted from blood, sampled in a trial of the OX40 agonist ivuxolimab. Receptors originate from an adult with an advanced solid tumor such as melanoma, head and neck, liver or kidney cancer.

CDR3 in DNA: TGTGCCAGCAGAAAACAGGGGGAGGGATATGGCTACACCTTC. Translation gives CASRKQGEGYGYTF. The rearrangement uses TRBV10-3 and TRBJ1-2, with 8 bases lining up with TRBD1. The V gene end was trimmed by 10 bases and the J gene end by 5 bases; junction bases not matched to a gene: 12. Germline lookup yields CDR1 ENHRY and CDR2 SYGVKD. The CDR3 loop spans 14 amino acids.

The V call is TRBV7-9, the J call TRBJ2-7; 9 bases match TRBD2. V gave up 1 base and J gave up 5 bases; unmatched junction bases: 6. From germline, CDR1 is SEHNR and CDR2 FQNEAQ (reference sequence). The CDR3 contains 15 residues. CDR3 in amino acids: CASSLGAGGVDEQYF. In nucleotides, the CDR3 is TGTGCCAGCAGCTTAGGAGCGGGAGGAGTCGACGAGCAGTACTTC.